Below, 23 T cell receptor beta chains from the same sample are listed, as sequenced in a study of T cell responses to AZD1222 COVID-19 vaccine. Libraries were prepared by immunoSEQ multiplex PCR; TCRdb keeps only in-frame clonotypes and omits some of them. The sample shows 86,000 or so clones, over 80% of them seen only once. The input for sequencing was peripheral blood, taken 28 days after the second AZD1222 dose. The receptors originated from an adult who received the AZD1222 COVID-19 vaccine.

V and J are TRBV30 and TRBJ1-2; no definite D call. Per germline, CDR1 GTSNPN and CDR2 SVGIG (reference sequence). The CDR3 covers 13 residues. Between the trimmed V and J ends, which lost 0 bases and 7 bases, there was a span of 12 bases. CDR3 protein: CAWSVRSPGGYTF. The CDR3 region has the DNA TGTGCCTGGAGTGTACGATCCCCCGGTGGCTACACCTTC.

The V call is TRBV11-2, the J call TRBJ1-2; D might be TRBD1 (5 bases). CDR3 size: 13 residues. Per the germline V gene, CDR1 is SGHAT and CDR2 is FQNNGV. V was trimmed by 1 base and J by 8 bases, leaving 11 bases between them. CDR3 sequence: CASSLGPGQGYTF. In nucleotides, the CDR3 is TGTGCCAGCAGCTTAGGGCCAGGGCAAGGCTACACCTTC.

This chain connects TRBV28 to TRBJ1-5; 8 bases fit TRBD1. V dropped 8 bases and J dropped 6; count of bases not matched to a gene: 3. This CDR3 is built from 12 residues. Germline lookup yields CDR1 MDHEN and CDR2 SYDVKM. The CDR3: CASRTGPQPQHF. DNA for the CDR3: TGTGCCAGCCGGACAGGGCCTCAGCCCCAGCATTTT.

CDR3 DNA: TGTGCCAGCAGTTACAGAGGGGCACCTAATGAAAAACTGTTTTTT. Residues: CASSYRGAPNEKLFF. The chain joins TRBV6-5 to TRBJ1-4, with TRBD1 as a possible D gene (5 bases). The CDR3 extends over 15 amino acids. V lost 2 bases, J lost 3 bases, and 10 bases lay in between. Germline CDR1 is MNHEY and CDR2 is SVGAGI.

The CDR3 DNA reads as TGTGCCAGCAGCTCGGCCGTGAGGGGTCAGCCCCAGCATTTT. It yields the protein CASSSAVRGQPQHF. This chain joins TRBV7-9 and TRBJ1-5, with TRBD1 as a possible D gene (5 bases). Looked up from germline, CDR1 is SEHNR and CDR2 is FQNEAQ (reference sequence). V lost 4 bases and J 6 bases, leaving 13 bases between the germline ends. CDR3 length equals 14 residues.

V gene TRBV11-2 combines with J gene TRBJ1-2; 8 bases align to TRBD1. The germline V gene encodes CDR1 SGHAT and CDR2 FQNNGV. The CDR3 runs 18 residues. With 1 base clipped from V and 4 bases from J, the junction kept 14 bases outside the gene matches. The CDR3 DNA reads TGTGCCAGCAGCTTAGTAACCGGGACAGGAAGAATCCCCTATGGCTACACCTTC. Protein: CASSLVTGTGRIPYGYTF.

The rearrangement links TRBV5-6 to TRBJ1-5, with D possibly being TRBD1 (6 bases). CDR3 length equals 17 residues. V lost 1 base, J lost 4 bases, and 18 bases lay in between. From germline, CDR1 is SGHDT and CDR2 YYEEEE. The CDR3 nucleotides read TGTGCCAGCAGCTTGTGGGGAGTTTTGGGGGCGAATCAGCCCCAGCATTTT. The encoded protein is CASSLWGVLGANQPQHF.

This chain uses TRBV11-2 with TRBJ1-1; D uncertain. The CDR3 covers 13 residues. CDR1 is SGHAT, CDR2 FQNNGV, per germline. Trimming stripped 1 base from V and 8 bases from J, with 11 bases between. The CDR3 sequence: CASSLGWGGEAFF. CDR3 sequence (DNA): TGTGCCAGCAGCTTAGGGTGGGGAGGAGAAGCTTTCTTT.

The sample holds one count of this clone. The CDR3 nucleotides are TGTGCCAGCAGTCCCGGGACAGGGGGTGAAAAACTGTTTTTT. It specifies CASSPGTGGEKLFF. The chain employs TRBV5-6 and TRBJ1-4; TRBD1 matches 11 bases. The J segment lost 7 bases and the V segment lost 5 bases, leaving 4 bases of the junction unmatched. CDR1 is SGHDT and CDR2 is YYEEEE in the germline V gene. The CDR3 runs to 14 residues. The full variable domain, in which reference TRBV5-6 and TRBJ1-4 provide the parts outside the CDR3, is DAGVTQSPTHLIKTRGQQVTLRCSPKSGHDTVSWYQQALGQGPQFIFQYYEEEERQRGNFPDRFSGHQFPNYSSELNVNALLLGDSALYLCASSPGTGGEKLFFGSGTQLSVL.

The genes are TRBV29-1 and TRBJ1-2; 9 nucleotides line up with TRBD1. CDR3 size: 17 residues. In germline, CDR1 is SQVTM, CDR2 ANQGSEA. The V gene end was trimmed by 4 bases and the J gene end by 0 bases; junction bases not matched to a gene: 12. The CDR3 spells CSVGPGQGFRANYGYTF. The CDR3 nucleotides read TGCAGCGTTGGGCCCGGACAGGGGTTTCGGGCTAACTATGGCTACACCTTC. Full variable domain (missing parts from reference TRBV29-1 and TRBJ1-2): SAVISQKPSRDICQRGTSLTIQCQVDSQVTMMFWYRQQPGQSLTLIATANQGSEATYESGFVIDKFPISRPNLTFSTLTVSNMSPEDSSIYLCSVGPGQGFRANYGYTFGSGTRLTVV.

This clone has just one count. This rearrangement joins TRBV5-1 to TRBJ2-7, with D maybe TRBD1 (5 bases). The germline gives CDR1 SGHRS, CDR2 YFSETQ. This CDR3 is 13 amino acids long. Trimming removed 4 bases from V and 2 bases from J, with 10 bases in between. The CDR3 here is CASSKGPPYEQYF. As DNA, the CDR3 is TGCGCCAGCAGCAAGGGGCCCCCCTACGAGCAGTACTTC.

This rearrangement joins TRBV7-3 to TRBJ2-3; 9 bases are shared with TRBD2. Germline loops: CDR1 SGHTA, CDR2 FQGTGA. V dropped 5 bases and J dropped 3; count of bases not matched to a gene: 12. The CDR3 spans 17 residues. CDR3 sequence reads: CASSPQGLAIRTDTQYF. The CDR3 nucleotides read TGTGCCAGCAGCCCCCAGGGACTAGCAATAAGAACAGATACGCAGTATTTT.

The CDR3 region is CASSLGGGSAQPQHF. The CDR3 DNA follows: TGTGCCAGCAGCTTGGGAGGGGGGTCGGCTCAGCCCCAGCATTTT. The chain employs TRBV5-4 and TRBJ1-5, with a weak D call TRBD1 (6 bases). The CDR3 covers 15 residues. Between the trimmed V and J ends, which lost 0 bases and 6 bases, there was a span of 13 bases. The germline CDR1 and CDR2 sequences are SGHNT and YYREEE (reference sequence).

This rearrangement joins TRBV27 to TRBJ1-4; TRBD1 agrees at 9 bases. This CDR3 has 17 amino acids. Germline CDR1 and CDR2: MNHEY and SMNVEV (reference sequence). V gave up 4 bases and J gave up 2 bases; unmatched junction bases: 8. DNA for the CDR3: TGTGCCAGCAGTTCCCGGACAGGGGCGGGCACTAATGAAAAACTGTTTTTT. Translated: CASSSRTGAGTNEKLFF.

In regard to this clone: A much bigger clone sits one base away, suggesting this may be a read error. V is TRBV11-2 and J is TRBJ1-4; D is ambiguous. CDR1 is SGHAT, CDR2 FQNNGV, per germline. Trimming cost V 2 bases and J 0 bases, with 4 bases left between them. This CDR3 has 14 residues. CDR3 loop: CASSLLATNEKLFF. DNA of the CDR3: TGTGCCAGCAGCTTACTTGCAACTAATGAAAAACTGTTTTTT.

The rearrangement joins TRBV15 to TRBJ1-5; D gene ambiguous. Trimming pared 5 bases from V and 0 bases from J, leaving 8 bases between. There are 14 residues in the CDR3. Germline CDR1 and CDR2: LNHNV and YYDKDF (reference sequence). The CDR3 spells CATSFQYSNQPQHF. The CDR3 nucleotides are TGTGCCACCAGCTTCCAATATAGCAATCAGCCCCAGCATTTT.

In this sample, this clone turned up once. This sequence joins TRBV28 and TRBJ2-7; 7 bases are a match to TRBD1. Trimming at V came to 3 bases and at J to 5 bases, leaving 7 bases not matched to a gene. Per the germline V gene, CDR1 is MDHEN and CDR2 is SYDVKM. The CDR3 sequence is 14 residues long. The CDR3 is CASSLTGLSHEQYF. As DNA, the CDR3 is TGTGCCAGCAGTTTGACAGGGTTGAGCCACGAGCAGTACTTC.

The V and J genes are TRBV19 and TRBJ1-1, with a weak D call TRBD1 (6 bases). The germline gives CDR1 LNHDA, CDR2 SQIVND (reference sequence). V was cut by 5 bases and J by 4 bases, with 14 bases left in between. The CDR3 is 14 residues long. The CDR3 bases are TGTGCCAGTAGTTCATGGACAGAAGTCACTGAAGCTTTCTTT. Translation: CASSSWTEVTEAFF. Based on the CDR3 plus reference TRBV19 and TRBJ1-1, the full variable domain is DGGITQSPKYLFRKEGQNVTLSCEQNLNHDAMYWYRQDPGQGLRLIYYSQIVNDFQKGDIAEGYSVSREKKESFPLTVTSAQKNPTAFYLCASSSWTEVTEAFFGQGTRLTVV.

This rearrangement joins TRBV24-1 to TRBJ1-2, with D maybe TRBD1 (6 bases). V lost 7 bases and J lost 4, with 15 bases in between. The germline gives CDR1 KGHDR, CDR2 SFDVKD. This CDR3 spans 14 amino acids. The CDR3 reads CATSPRQGSYGYTF. The CDR3 DNA follows: TGTGCCACCAGCCCTCGCCAGGGGAGCTATGGCTACACCTTC.

The chain couples TRBV27 to TRBJ1-4, with TRBD1 as a possible D gene (6 bases). Germline-derived CDR1 and CDR2 are MNHEY and SMNVEV (reference sequence). The V end was cut by 7 bases, the J end by 8 bases, with 14 bases between. This CDR3 is built from 13 residues. The CDR3 bases are TGTGCCAGCACGACAGGAGGTATGGAAAAACTGTTTTTT. Encoded protein: CASTTGGMEKLFF.

The chain employs TRBV7-9 and TRBJ2-7; 8 nucleotides line up with TRBD1. In germline, CDR1 is SEHNR, CDR2 FQNEAQ (reference sequence). This CDR3 has 16 amino acids. V was clipped by 4 bases and J by 0 bases; unmatched bases: 8. The CDR3 bases are TGTGCCAGCAGCTCCCTCGACAGGGGCCTCTCCTACGAGCAGTACTTC. This sequence encodes CASSSLDRGLSYEQYF. The full variable domain, completed using reference TRBV7-9 and TRBJ2-7, is DTGVSQNPRHKITKRGQNVTFRCDPISEHNRLYWYRQTLGQGPEFLTYFQNEAQLEKSRLLSDRFSAERPKGSFSTLEIQRTEQGDSAMYLCASSSLDRGLSYEQYFGPGTRLTVT.

The rearrangement joins TRBV6-5 to TRBJ1-5; 7 nucleotides match TRBD1. The CDR3 runs 13 residues. J gave up 5 bases and V 3 bases, and 1 base lay outside the gene matches. Germline V gives CDR1 MNHEY, CDR2 SVGAGI. CDR3: CASSYDRDQPQHF. The CDR3 nucleotides are TGTGCCAGCAGTTATGACAGGGATCAGCCCCAGCATTTT.

This chain connects TRBV4-1 to TRBJ2-7; 7 bases are shared with TRBD2. Looked up from germline, CDR1 is MGHRA and CDR2 is YSYEKL. The CDR3 totals 14 residues. Trimming took 1 base from V and 3 from J; bases not matched to a gene: 3. The CDR3 DNA sequence: TGCGCCAGCAGCCAAGGGGGCGGGGGCTACGAGCAGTACTTC. Protein sequence: CASSQGGGGYEQYF.